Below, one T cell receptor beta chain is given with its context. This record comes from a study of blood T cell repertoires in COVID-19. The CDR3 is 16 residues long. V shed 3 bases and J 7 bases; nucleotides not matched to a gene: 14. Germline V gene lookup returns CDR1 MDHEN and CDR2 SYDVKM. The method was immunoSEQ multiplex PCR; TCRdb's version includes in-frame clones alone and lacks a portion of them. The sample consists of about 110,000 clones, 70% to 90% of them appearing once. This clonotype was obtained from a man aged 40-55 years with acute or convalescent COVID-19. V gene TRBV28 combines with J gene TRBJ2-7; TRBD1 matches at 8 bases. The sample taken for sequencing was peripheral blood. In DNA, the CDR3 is TGTGCCAGCAGTTTCCTACGGCCCGGCAGGGGGCGTGAGCAGTACTTC. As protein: CASSFLRPGRGREQYF.